The 32 T cell receptor beta chains below all came from one sample that was sequenced in a study of cytomegalovirus exposure and HLA in healthy donors. The PCR employed 60 Vbeta primers together with 13 Jbeta primers. Using immunoSEQ multiplex PCR, the repertoire was profiled, and TCRdb retains in-frame clones only, with some absent. Reported are 150,000 or so clones; the ten largest clones contain about 1.6%. Source material: PBMCs. These receptors were obtained from a woman aged 45-60 years in good health and CMV-seronegative.

The V call is TRBV19, the J call TRBJ2-7, with D possibly TRBD1 on 6 matching bases. V was shortened by 8 bases and J by 2 bases, with 13 bases between the two germline ends. The CDR3 totals 13 residues. Germline CDR1 and CDR2: LNHDA and SQIVND (reference sequence). CDR3 amino acids: CASRTTGAYEQYF. The CDR3 DNA reads TGTGCCAGTCGGACGACAGGAGCCTACGAGCAGTACTTC.

This chain connects TRBV4-2 to TRBJ1-1; maybe TRBD1 (6 bases). The CDR3 loop spans 14 amino acids. Per the germline V gene, CDR1 is LGHNA and CDR2 is YNFKEQ. Trimming removed 10 bases at V and 0 bases at J, with 15 bases between. The CDR3 bases are TGTGCCACCAGGCGGGGGGCTTTGAACACTGAAGCTTTCTTT. As protein: CATRRGALNTEAFF.

The chain combines TRBV11-3 with TRBJ2-7, with 7 bases that match TRBD2. This CDR3 has 15 amino acids. Germline CDR1 reads SGHNT; CDR2 reads YENEEA. Unmatched junction bases numbered 13, after V lost 5 bases and J lost 6 bases. Here the CDR3 DNA reads TGTGCCAGCAGCCGCGGGGATGCGGGAGTTGTCGAGCAGTACTTC. Translated, it gives CASSRGDAGVVEQYF.

This chain joins TRBV25-1 and TRBJ2-7, with a possible D match to TRBD2 (5 bases). Trimming removed 5 bases from V and 0 bases from J, with 11 bases in between. CDR1 and CDR2 from the germline V gene are MGHDK and SYGVNS. The CDR3 length is 14 residues. The CDR3 spells CASSLERTSYEQYF. CDR3 sequence (DNA): TGTGCCAGCAGTTTGGAGCGGACCTCCTACGAGCAGTACTTC.

This sequence joins TRBV28 and TRBJ1-1, with a tentative D call TRBD1 (5 bases). CDR3 length equals 14 residues. Germline V lookup: CDR1 MDHEN, CDR2 SYDVKM. V shed 6 bases and J shed 1 base, with 12 bases lying between them. In DNA form, the CDR3 reads TGTGCCAGCAGCCCAGGGTTAACGAACACTGAAGCTTTCTTT. It translates to CASSPGLTNTEAFF.

This chain links TRBV9 with TRBJ2-6; the D is unclear. Trimming stripped 6 bases from V and 0 bases from J, with 10 bases between. The CDR3 length is 15 residues. Germline V gives CDR1 SGDLS, CDR2 YYNGEE. CDR3 coding DNA: TGTGCCAGCATGACACCCAGCTCTGGGGCCAACGTCCTGACTTTC. The encoded protein is CASMTPSSGANVLTF.

The chain combines TRBV5-1 with TRBJ2-3, with TRBD2 identical over 12 bases. The CDR3 covers 18 residues. V trimming: 3 bases; J trimming: 0 bases; junction bases outside the gene matches: 8. Germline assignment: CDR1 SGHRS and CDR2 YFSETQ. CDR3 in amino acids: CASSYRTSGAESTDTQYF. The CDR3, as DNA: TGCGCCAGCAGCTACCGGACTAGCGGGGCAGAGAGCACAGATACGCAGTATTTT.

J is TRBJ2-1 and V is TRBV4-2; 11 positions agree with TRBD1. The CDR3 length is 17 residues. Germline trimming cut 0 bases from V and 9 bases from J; bases unmatched to any gene: 10. Germline V lookup: CDR1 LGHNA, CDR2 YNFKEQ. CDR3 region: CASSQDQSDRGRVEQFF. As DNA, the CDR3 is TGTGCCAGCAGCCAAGATCAGTCGGACAGGGGGCGCGTTGAGCAGTTCTTC.

In regard to this clone: Other DNA sequences in the same sample also yield this CDR3. This chain joins TRBV11-2 and TRBJ2-3; D is unresolved. CDR3 length: 14 residues. Germline V gene sequence: CDR1 SGHAT, CDR2 FQNNGV. Trimming removed 1 base from V and 0 bases from J, with 5 bases in between. CDR3 in DNA: TGTGCCAGCAGCTTAGTCACTAGCACAGATACGCAGTATTTT. It codes for CASSLVTSTDTQYF. Full variable domain (outside the CDR3, taken from reference TRBV11-2 and TRBJ2-3): EAGVAQSPRYKIIEKRQSVAFWCNPISGHATLYWYQQILGQGPKLLIQFQNNGVVDDSQLPKDRFSAERLKGVDSTLKIQPAKLEDSAVYLCASSLVTSTDTQYFGPGTRLTVL.

The rearrangement links TRBV7-9 to TRBJ1-3; D might be TRBD1 (6 bases). The CDR3 extends over 13 amino acids. V was shortened by 3 bases and J by 4 bases, with 7 bases between the two germline ends. Germline assignment: CDR1 SEHNR and CDR2 FQNEAQ (reference sequence). As DNA, the CDR3 is TGTGCCAGCAGCTTGGACAGAGGAAACACCATATATTTT. This encodes CASSLDRGNTIYF.

The rearrangement uses TRBV11-2 and TRBJ2-5, with 7 nucleotides matching TRBD2. This CDR3 region has 14 residues. CDR1 SGHAT and CDR2 FQNNGV come from the germline V gene. V lost 3 bases, J lost 5 bases, and 6 bases stayed unmatched. CDR3 nucleotide sequence: TGTGCCAGCAGCTTGGGGGGGTCCCTTGAGACCCAGTACTTC. This encodes CASSLGGSLETQYF. The full variable domain, with the rest looked up from reference TRBV11-2 and TRBJ2-5, is EAGVAQSPRYKIIEKRQSVAFWCNPISGHATLYWYQQILGQGPKLLIQFQNNGVVDDSQLPKDRFSAERLKGVDSTLKIQPAKLEDSAVYLCASSLGGSLETQYFGPGTRLLVL.

The rearrangement links TRBV20-1 to TRBJ2-3; D uncertain. The CDR3 consists of 10 residues. Germline-derived CDR1 and CDR2 are DFQATT and SNEGSKA (reference sequence). Trimming took 8 bases from V and 4 from J, leaving 7 bases between them. The CDR3 coding sequence is TGCAGTAGTGGAGCAGATACGCAGTATTTT. It specifies CSSGADTQYF.

The chain joins TRBV7-3 to TRBJ2-6, with 8 bases lining up with TRBD1. The V and J ends lost 2 bases and 2 bases, in that order; junction bases with no gene match: 8. CDR3 length: 18 residues. The germline V gene has CDR1 SGHTA and CDR2 FQGTGA. In nucleotides, the CDR3 is TGTGCCAGCAGCTTAGAGGGGCAGGGGGCTGCTGGGGCCAACGTCCTGACTTTC. Protein sequence: CASSLEGQGAAGANVLTF. The full variable domain, completed using reference TRBV7-3 and TRBJ2-6, is GAGVSQTPSNKVTEKGKYVELRCDPISGHTALYWYRQSLGQGPEFLIYFQGTGAADDSGLPNDRFFAVRPEGSVSTLKIQRTERGDSAVYLCASSLEGQGAAGANVLTFGAGSRLTVL.

Details on this clone: Distinct nucleotide sequences in the sample also encode this CDR3. The genes are TRBV18 and TRBJ2-3; D may be TRBD2 (5 bases). V shed 10 bases and J shed 5 bases, with 34 bases lying between them. The CDR3 length is 19 residues. Germline assignment: CDR1 KGHSH and CDR2 LQKENI. The CDR3 is CANPPLIGEGVIKGDTQYF. The CDR3 DNA sequence: TGTGCCAACCCACCCCTAATTGGAGAGGGAGTCATTAAGGGAGATACGCAGTATTTT.

This chain uses TRBV18 with TRBJ2-7; D uncertain. Germline CDR1 is KGHSH and CDR2 is LQKENI. Between the trimmed V and J ends, which lost 0 bases and 6 bases, there was a span of 9 bases. The CDR3 loop spans 13 amino acids. CDR3 coding DNA: TGTGCCAGCTCACCACCGGGCTACGGCGAGCAGTACTTC. This encodes CASSPPGYGEQYF.

This sequence joins TRBV5-1 and TRBJ1-1; TRBD1 agrees at 9 bases. This CDR3 region has 14 residues. V trimming: 1 base; J trimming: 5 bases; junction bases outside the gene matches: 3. Germline V gene lookup returns CDR1 SGHRS and CDR2 YFSETQ. The CDR3, as DNA: TGCGCCAGCAGCTTGTGGACAGGGGAAACTGAAGCTTTCTTT. It encodes CASSLWTGETEAFF.

This sequence joins TRBV7-9 and TRBJ2-3, with 11 nucleotides matching TRBD2. There are 15 residues in the CDR3. Losses at the gene ends were 5 bases for V and 5 bases for J; bases not matched to a gene: 6. From germline, CDR1 is SEHNR and CDR2 FQNEAQ (reference sequence). CDR3: CASSPLAGVVDTQYF. The CDR3 nucleotides are TGTGCCAGCAGCCCACTAGCGGGAGTGGTAGATACGCAGTATTTT.

The gene calls are TRBV7-2 and TRBJ2-2; D is unresolved. The CDR3 sequence is 14 residues long. V lost 6 bases to trimming and J lost 1 base, with 9 bases between them. Germline-derived CDR1 and CDR2 are SGHTA and FQGNSA. The CDR3 protein is CASSPRRNTGELFF. Written as DNA, the CDR3 is TGTGCCAGCAGTCCCAGGCGGAACACCGGGGAGCTGTTTTTT.

The chain carries TRBV5-6 and TRBJ1-6; possible D gene TRBD1, 6 bases. CDR3 length: 14 residues. The germline V and J ends were trimmed by 4 bases and 10 bases, with 15 bases remaining between them. CDR1 and CDR2 from the germline V gene are SGHDT and YYEEEE. CDR3 nucleotides: TGTGCCAGCAGCAAAGGAGGGGGGGAGTCACCCCTCCACTTT. It codes for CASSKGGGESPLHF.

The gene calls are TRBV2 and TRBJ1-1; no reliable D call. Germline values: CDR1 SNHLY, CDR2 FYNNEI. The CDR3 runs 11 residues. Trimming took 7 bases from V and 1 from J, leaving 4 bases between them. CDR3 amino acids: CASTSNTEAFF. The CDR3 nucleotides read TGTGCCAGCACCTCGAACACTGAAGCTTTCTTT.

The gene calls are TRBV28 and TRBJ1-6, with D possibly matching TRBD1 (5 bases). Trimming removed 6 bases at V and 0 bases at J, with 15 bases between. This CDR3 region has 17 residues. Looked up from germline, CDR1 is MDHEN and CDR2 is SYDVKM. The CDR3 reads CASRTDGRLSYNSPLHF. CDR3 nucleotide sequence: TGTGCCAGCAGGACAGACGGCAGGCTCTCCTATAATTCACCCCTCCACTTT.

The chain couples TRBV9 to TRBJ2-7; 13 bases line up with TRBD2. The J segment lost 6 bases and the V segment lost 4 bases, leaving 10 bases of the junction unmatched. The germline V gene encodes CDR1 SGDLS and CDR2 YYNGEE. The CDR3 covers 16 residues. The CDR3 protein is CASSLSGLAGVGEQYF. The CDR3 coding sequence is TGTGCCAGCAGCCTATCCGGACTAGCGGGAGTAGGCGAGCAGTACTTC.

The chain carries TRBV19 and TRBJ1-5; perhaps TRBD1 as D (5 bases). The V gene lost 6 bases and the J gene lost 9 bases, with 12 bases spanning the gap. This CDR3 is 12 amino acids long. CDR1 is LNHDA, CDR2 SQIVND, per germline (reference sequence). The CDR3 DNA sequence: TGTGCCAGTAGCCCCCTCGGGGGGCCCCAGCATTTT. Encoded protein: CASSPLGGPQHF.

The V gene is TRBV7-2, the J gene TRBJ2-3, with 8 bases aligning to TRBD2. This CDR3 comprises 18 residues. Trimming cost V 5 bases and J 2 bases; bases outside gene matches: 15. Germline V gives CDR1 SGHTA, CDR2 FQGNSA. The CDR3 loop is CASSLRGLALSDTDTQYF. The CDR3 DNA reads as TGTGCCAGCAGCCTGAGAGGACTAGCTCTCTCCGACACAGATACGCAGTATTTT.

The chain uses TRBV10-3 and TRBJ2-3; 7 bases line up with TRBD2. With 6 bases clipped from V and 0 bases from J, the junction kept 3 bases outside the gene matches. The CDR3 runs to 14 residues. Germline V gene lookup returns CDR1 ENHRY and CDR2 SYGVKD. The CDR3 is CAIRTAGSTDTQYF. In DNA form, the CDR3 reads TGTGCCATCAGGACAGCGGGAAGCACAGATACGCAGTATTTT.

The CDR3 here is CASSFLRGLQETQYF. For the CDR3, the DNA is TGTGCCAGCAGCTTCTTGCGGGGGCTTCAAGAGACCCAGTACTTC. The chain combines TRBV5-6 with TRBJ2-5; D possibly corresponds to TRBD2 (7 bases). The CDR3 length is 15 residues. V gave up 2 bases and J gave up 2 bases, with 13 bases separating them. Germline V gene sequence: CDR1 SGHDT, CDR2 YYEEEE. The whole variable domain, filled in from reference TRBV5-6 and TRBJ2-5, reads DAGVTQSPTHLIKTRGQQVTLRCSPKSGHDTVSWYQQALGQGPQFIFQYYEEEERQRGNFPDRFSGHQFPNYSSELNVNALLLGDSALYLCASSFLRGLQETQYFGPGTRLLVL.

This chain connects TRBV6-5 to TRBJ1-1; D might be TRBD1 (5 bases). With 6 bases removed from V and 4 bases from J, the gap between germline ends came to 15 bases. The CDR3 consists of 14 residues. Germline CDR1 and CDR2: MNHEY and SVGAGI. The CDR3 nucleotides read TGTGCCAGCAGCTGGGCCGGCAGGGCCACTGAAGCTTTCTTT. Translation gives CASSWAGRATEAFF.

The V and J genes are TRBV27 and TRBJ1-5; unclear D gene. Germline CDR1 reads MNHEY; CDR2 reads SMNVEV (reference sequence). The V gene lost 6 bases and the J gene lost 5 bases, with 8 bases spanning the gap. The length of the CDR3 is 12 residues. The CDR3 is CASSPPDQPQHF. The CDR3 nucleotides read TGTGCCAGCAGCCCCCCCGATCAGCCCCAGCATTTT.

The V and J genes are TRBV28 and TRBJ2-2, with D uncertain. CDR3 length equals 13 residues. The V end lost 4 bases, the J end lost 2 bases, and 5 bases lay between the germline ends. Germline values: CDR1 MDHEN, CDR2 SYDVKM. In nucleotides, the CDR3 is TGTGCCAGCAGTTCCAGAAACACCGGGGAGCTGTTTTTT. This sequence encodes CASSSRNTGELFF.

The gene calls are TRBV9 and TRBJ2-7; 9 nucleotides agree with TRBD1. The V segment lost 4 bases and the J segment 2 bases; nucleotides outside the gene matches: 10. Germline CDR1 reads SGDLS; CDR2 reads YYNGEE. The CDR3 is 16 residues long. CDR3 amino acids: CASSLTGTGSPYEQYF. The CDR3 DNA is TGTGCCAGCAGCTTAACCGGGACAGGGTCGCCCTACGAGCAGTACTTC.

This chain links TRBV7-9 with TRBJ2-7; 13 bases agree with TRBD2. Looked up from germline, CDR1 is SEHNR and CDR2 is FQNEAQ (reference sequence). This CDR3 spans 13 amino acids. The J segment lost 10 bases and the V segment lost 9 bases, leaving 9 bases of the junction unmatched. CDR3 region: CASNQGLAGFQYF. CDR3 nucleotide sequence: TGTGCCAGTAATCAGGGACTAGCGGGATTTCAGTACTTC.

This rearrangement joins TRBV7-9 to TRBJ2-1; possible D gene TRBD2, 6 bases. Germline V gene sequence: CDR1 SEHNR, CDR2 FQNEAQ (reference sequence). Trimming stripped 4 bases from V and 6 bases from J, with 25 bases between. CDR3 length: 18 residues. Here the CDR3 reads CASSYDSTILGGGNEQFF. The DNA of the CDR3 is TGTGCCAGCAGCTATGACTCTACTATATTGGGAGGTGGCAATGAGCAGTTCTTC. Supplemented by reference TRBV7-9 and TRBJ2-1, the full variable domain reads DTGVSQNPRHKITKRGQNVTFRCDPISEHNRLYWYRQTLGQGPEFLTYFQNEAQLEKSRLLSDRFSAERPKGSFSTLEIQRTEQGDSAMYLCASSYDSTILGGGNEQFFGPGTRLTVL.